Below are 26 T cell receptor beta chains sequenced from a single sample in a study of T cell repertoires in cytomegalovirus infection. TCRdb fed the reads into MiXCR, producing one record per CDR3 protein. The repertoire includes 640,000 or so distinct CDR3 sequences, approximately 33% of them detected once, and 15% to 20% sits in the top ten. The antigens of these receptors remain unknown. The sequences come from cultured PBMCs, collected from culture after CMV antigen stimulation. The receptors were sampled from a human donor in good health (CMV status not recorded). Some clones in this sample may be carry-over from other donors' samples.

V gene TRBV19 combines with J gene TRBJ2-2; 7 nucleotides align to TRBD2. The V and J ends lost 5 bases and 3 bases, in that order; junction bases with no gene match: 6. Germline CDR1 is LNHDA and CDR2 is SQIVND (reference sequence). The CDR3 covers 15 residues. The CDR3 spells CASSPLGGDTGELFF. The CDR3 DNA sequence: TGTGCCAGTAGTCCACTGGGGGGGGACACCGGGGAGCTGTTTTTT.

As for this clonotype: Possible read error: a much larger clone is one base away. The CDR3 DNA reads TGCGCCAGCAGCAGGGACACCAACACTGAAGCTTCCTTT. Translated, it gives CASSRDTNTEASF. V and J are TRBV5-1 and TRBJ1-1, with D tentatively TRBD1 (6 bases). Germline values: CDR1 SGHRS, CDR2 YFSETQ. CDR3 length: 13 residues.

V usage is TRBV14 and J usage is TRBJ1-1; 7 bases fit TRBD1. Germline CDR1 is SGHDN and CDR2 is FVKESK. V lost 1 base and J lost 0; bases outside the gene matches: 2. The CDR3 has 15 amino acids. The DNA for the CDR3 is TGTGCCAGCAGCCAAGCGGGACAGTTGAACACTGAAGCTTTCTTT. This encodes CASSQAGQLNTEAFF.

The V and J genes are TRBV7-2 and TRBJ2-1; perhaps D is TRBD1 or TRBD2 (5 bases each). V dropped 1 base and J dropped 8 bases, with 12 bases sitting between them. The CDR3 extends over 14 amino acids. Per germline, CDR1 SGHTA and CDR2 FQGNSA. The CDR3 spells CASSLERGRDEQFF. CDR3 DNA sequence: TGTGCCAGCAGCTTAGAAAGGGGACGGGATGAGCAGTTCTTC.

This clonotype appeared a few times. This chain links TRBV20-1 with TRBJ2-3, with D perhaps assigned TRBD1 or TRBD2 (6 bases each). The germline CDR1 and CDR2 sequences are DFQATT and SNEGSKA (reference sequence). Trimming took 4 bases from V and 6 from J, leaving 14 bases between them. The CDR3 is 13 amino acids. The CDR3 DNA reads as TGCAGTGCTAAGGAGGGGGATTCGGATACGCAGTATTTT. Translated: CSAKEGDSDTQYF.

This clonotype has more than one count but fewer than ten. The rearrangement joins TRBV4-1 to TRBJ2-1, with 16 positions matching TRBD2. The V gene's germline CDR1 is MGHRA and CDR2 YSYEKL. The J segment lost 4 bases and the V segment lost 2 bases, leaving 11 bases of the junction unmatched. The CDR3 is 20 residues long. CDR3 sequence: CASSQRPGLAGGPWYNEQFF. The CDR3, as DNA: TGCGCCAGCAGCCAACGACCGGGACTAGCGGGGGGGCCGTGGTACAATGAGCAGTTCTTC.

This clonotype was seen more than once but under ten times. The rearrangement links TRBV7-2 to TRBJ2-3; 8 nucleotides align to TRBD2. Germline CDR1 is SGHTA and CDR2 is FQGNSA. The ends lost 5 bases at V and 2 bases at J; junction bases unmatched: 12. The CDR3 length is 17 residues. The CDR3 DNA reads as TGTGCCAGCAGCATCGATCAGCGGGAGTGGGACACAGATACGCAGTATTTT. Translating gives CASSIDQREWDTDTQYF.

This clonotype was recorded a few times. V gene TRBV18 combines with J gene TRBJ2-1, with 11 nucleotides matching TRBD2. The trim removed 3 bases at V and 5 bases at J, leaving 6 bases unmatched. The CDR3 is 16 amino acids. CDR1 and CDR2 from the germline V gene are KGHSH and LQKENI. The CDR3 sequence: CASSPVAGGFDNEQFF. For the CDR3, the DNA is TGTGCCAGCTCACCGGTAGCGGGAGGGTTCGACAATGAGCAGTTCTTC.

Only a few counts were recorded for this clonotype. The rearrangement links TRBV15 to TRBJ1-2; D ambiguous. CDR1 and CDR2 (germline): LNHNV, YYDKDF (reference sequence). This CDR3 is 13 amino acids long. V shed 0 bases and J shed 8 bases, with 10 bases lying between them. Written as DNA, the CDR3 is TGTGCCACCAGCAGAGATGTTTATGTGGGCTACACCTTC. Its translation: CATSRDVYVGYTF. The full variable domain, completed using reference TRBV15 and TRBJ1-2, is DAMVIQNPRYQVTQFGKPVTLSCSQTLNHNVMYWYQQKSSQAPKLLFHYYDKDFNNEADTPDNFQSRRPNTSFCFLDIRSPGLGDTAMYLCATSRDVYVGYTFGSGTRLTVV.

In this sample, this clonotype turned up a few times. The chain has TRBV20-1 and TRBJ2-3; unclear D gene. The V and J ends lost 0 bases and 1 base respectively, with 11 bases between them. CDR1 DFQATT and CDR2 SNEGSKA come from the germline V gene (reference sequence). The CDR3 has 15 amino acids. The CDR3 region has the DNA TGCAGTGCTAGAGATCAGTTACGGGGCACAGATACGCAGTATTTT. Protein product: CSARDQLRGTDTQYF.

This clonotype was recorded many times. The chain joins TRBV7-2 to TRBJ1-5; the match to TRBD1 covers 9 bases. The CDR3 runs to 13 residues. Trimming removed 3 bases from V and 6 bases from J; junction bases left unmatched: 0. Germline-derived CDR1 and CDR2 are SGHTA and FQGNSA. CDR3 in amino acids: CASSLDRGQPQHF. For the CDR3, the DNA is TGTGCCAGCAGCTTGGACAGGGGTCAGCCCCAGCATTTT. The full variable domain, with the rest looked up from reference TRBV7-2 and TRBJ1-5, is GAGVSQSPSNKVTEKGKDVELRCDPISGHTALYWYRQSLGQGLEFLIYFQGNSAPDKSGLPSDRFSAERTGGSVSTLTIQRTQQEDSAVYLCASSLDRGQPQHFGDGTRLSIL.

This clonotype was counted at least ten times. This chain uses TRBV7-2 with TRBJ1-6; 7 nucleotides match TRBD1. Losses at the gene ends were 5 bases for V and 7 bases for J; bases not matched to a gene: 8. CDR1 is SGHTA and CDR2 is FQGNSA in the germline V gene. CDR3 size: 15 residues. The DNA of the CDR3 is TGTGCCAGCAGCGTTCGACAGGGAAGAAATTCACCCCTCCACTTT. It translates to CASSVRQGRNSPLHF. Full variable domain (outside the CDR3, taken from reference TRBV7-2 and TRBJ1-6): GAGVSQSPSNKVTEKGKDVELRCDPISGHTALYWYRQSLGQGLEFLIYFQGNSAPDKSGLPSDRFSAERTGGSVSTLTIQRTQQEDSAVYLCASSVRQGRNSPLHFGNGTRLTVT.

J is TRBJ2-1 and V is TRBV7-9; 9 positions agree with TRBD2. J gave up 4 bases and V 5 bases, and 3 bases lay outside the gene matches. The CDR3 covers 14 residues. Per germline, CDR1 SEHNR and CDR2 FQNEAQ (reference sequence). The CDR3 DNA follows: TGTGCCAGCAGCGGTAGCGGGGGATACAATGAGCAGTTCTTC. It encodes CASSGSGGYNEQFF.

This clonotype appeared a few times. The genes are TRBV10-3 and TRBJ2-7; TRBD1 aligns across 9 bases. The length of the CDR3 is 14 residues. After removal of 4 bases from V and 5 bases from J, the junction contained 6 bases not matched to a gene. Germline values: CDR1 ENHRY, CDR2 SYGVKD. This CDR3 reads CAISGTGDMNEQYF. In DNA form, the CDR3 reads TGTGCCATCAGTGGGACAGGGGACATGAACGAGCAGTACTTC.

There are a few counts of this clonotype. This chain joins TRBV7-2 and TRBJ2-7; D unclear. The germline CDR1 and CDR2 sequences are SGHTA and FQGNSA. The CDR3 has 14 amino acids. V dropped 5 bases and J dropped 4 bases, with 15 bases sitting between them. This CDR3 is CASSHRSPPYEQYF. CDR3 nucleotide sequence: TGTGCCAGCAGCCATCGCTCTCCCCCTTACGAGCAGTACTTC.

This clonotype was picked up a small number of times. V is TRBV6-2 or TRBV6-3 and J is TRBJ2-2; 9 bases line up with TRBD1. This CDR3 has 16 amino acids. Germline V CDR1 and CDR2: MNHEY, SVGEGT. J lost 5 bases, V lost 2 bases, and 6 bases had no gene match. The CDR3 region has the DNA TGTGCCAGCAGTTACAACAGGGGGCGCGGGACCGGGGAGCTGTTTTTT. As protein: CASSYNRGRGTGELFF.

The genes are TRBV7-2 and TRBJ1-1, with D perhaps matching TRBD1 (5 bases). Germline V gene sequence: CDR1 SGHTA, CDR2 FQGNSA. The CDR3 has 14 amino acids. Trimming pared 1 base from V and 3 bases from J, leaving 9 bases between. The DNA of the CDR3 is TGTGCCAGCAGCTTAGTGGGCAGGGACACTGAAGCTTTCTTT. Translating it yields CASSLVGRDTEAFF.

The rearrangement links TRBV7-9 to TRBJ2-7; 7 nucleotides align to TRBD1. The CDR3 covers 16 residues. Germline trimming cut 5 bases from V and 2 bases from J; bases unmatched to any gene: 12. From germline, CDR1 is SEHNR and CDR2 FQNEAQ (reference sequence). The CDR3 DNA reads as TGTGCCAGCAGCCACGCGACAGGGTCTCCGCCCTACGAGCAGTACTTC. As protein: CASSHATGSPPYEQYF.

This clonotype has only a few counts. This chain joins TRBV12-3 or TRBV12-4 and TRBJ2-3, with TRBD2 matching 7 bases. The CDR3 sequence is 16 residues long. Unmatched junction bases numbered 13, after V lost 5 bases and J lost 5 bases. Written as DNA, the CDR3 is TGTGCCAGCAGTCCCACGAGGCGGGAGCAAGGAGATACGCAGTATTTT. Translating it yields CASSPTRREQGDTQYF.

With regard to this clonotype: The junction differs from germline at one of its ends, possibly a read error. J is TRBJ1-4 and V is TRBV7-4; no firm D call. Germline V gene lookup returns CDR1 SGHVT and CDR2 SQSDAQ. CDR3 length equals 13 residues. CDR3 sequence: CASSVSILEGVYF. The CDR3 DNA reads TGTGCCAGCTCGGTGTCTATTTTGGAAGGTGTCTATTTT.

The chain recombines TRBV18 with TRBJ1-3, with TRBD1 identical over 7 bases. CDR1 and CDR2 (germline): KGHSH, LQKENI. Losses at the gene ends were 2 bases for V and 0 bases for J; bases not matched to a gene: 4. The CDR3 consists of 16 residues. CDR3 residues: CASSPAGDSSGNTIYF. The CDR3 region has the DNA TGTGCCAGCTCACCAGCCGGGGACAGCTCTGGAAACACCATATATTTT.

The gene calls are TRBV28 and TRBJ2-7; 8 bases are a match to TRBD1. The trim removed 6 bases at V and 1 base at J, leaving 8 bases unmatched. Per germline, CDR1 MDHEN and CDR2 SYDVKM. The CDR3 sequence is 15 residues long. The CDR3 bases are TGTGCCAGCAGGTCGCCGGGACAGGAGTCCTACGAGCAGTACTTC. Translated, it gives CASRSPGQESYEQYF.

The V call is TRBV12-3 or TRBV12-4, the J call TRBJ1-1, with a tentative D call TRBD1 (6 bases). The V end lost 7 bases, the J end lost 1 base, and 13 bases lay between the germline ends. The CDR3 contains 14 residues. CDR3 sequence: CASNPQGKNTEAFF. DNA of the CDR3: TGTGCCAGCAACCCTCAGGGGAAGAACACTGAAGCTTTCTTT.

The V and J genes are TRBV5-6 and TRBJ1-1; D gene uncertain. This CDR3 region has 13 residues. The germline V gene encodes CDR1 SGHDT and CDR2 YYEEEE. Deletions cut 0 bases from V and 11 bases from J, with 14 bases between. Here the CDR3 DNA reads TGTGCCAGCAGCTTGGCGCGGCAGCTGTCGGCTTTCTTT. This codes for CASSLARQLSAFF.

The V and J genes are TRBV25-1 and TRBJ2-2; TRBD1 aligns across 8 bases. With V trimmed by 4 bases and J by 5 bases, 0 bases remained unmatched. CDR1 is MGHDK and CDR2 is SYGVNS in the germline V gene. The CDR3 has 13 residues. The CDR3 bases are TGTGCCAGCAGTGGGACAGGGACCGGGGAGCTGTTTTTT. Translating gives CASSGTGTGELFF.

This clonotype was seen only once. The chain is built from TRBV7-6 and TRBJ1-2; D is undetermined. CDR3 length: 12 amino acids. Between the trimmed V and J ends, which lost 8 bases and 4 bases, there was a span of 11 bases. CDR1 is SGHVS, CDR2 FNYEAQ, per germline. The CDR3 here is CASHTSFYGYTF. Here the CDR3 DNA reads TGTGCCAGCCACACCTCCTTCTATGGCTACACCTTC.